The rows below give T cell receptor beta chains drawn from one sample of a study of T cell responses to AZD1222 COVID-19 vaccine. Generated by immunoSEQ multiplex PCR, the TCRdb table keeps only in-frame clones and is missing some. This repertoire shows 85,000 to 120,000 clones, around 87% found once; its top ten account for around 5%. The sample consisted of peripheral blood, taken on day 0 of AZD1222 vaccination. These receptor sequences come from an adult in good health. Both conserved end residues are part of each CDR3. Each record gives: clone size, J gene, V gene, D gene, CDR3 protein, CDR3 DNA. A D gene is named only where the DNA matches it firmly. Expanded clones get a size class; other rows say once, few or many, or leave the size out.

clone size: .
J gene: TRBJ1-2
V gene: TRBV10-3
D gene: .
CDR3 protein: CAISEPFRGADGYTF
CDR3 DNA: TGTGCCATCAGTGAGCCATTCAGAGGGGCGGATGGCTACACCTTC

clone size: .
J gene: TRBJ2-7
V gene: TRBV27
D gene: TRBD2
CDR3 protein: CASSLGTSVNEQYF
CDR3 DNA: TGTGCCAGCAGTTTGGGGACTAGCGTTAACGAGCAGTACTTC

clone size: medium-sized
J gene: TRBJ1-2
V gene: TRBV25-1
D gene: .
CDR3 protein: CASSEDGNREANYGYTF
CDR3 DNA: TGTGCCAGCAGTGAAGACGGCAACAGGGAAGCTAACTATGGCTACACCTTC

clone size: .
J gene: TRBJ1-2
V gene: TRBV5-5
D gene: .
CDR3 protein: CASSLVGNTGYGYTF
CDR3 DNA: TGTGCCAGCAGCTTGGTGGGGAATACGGGGTATGGCTACACCTTC

clone size: .
J gene: TRBJ2-7
V gene: TRBV30
D gene: .
CDR3 protein: CAWASVTYEQYF
CDR3 DNA: TGTGCCTGGGCTAGCGTAACCTACGAGCAGTACTTC

clone size: .
J gene: TRBJ2-7
V gene: TRBV5-1
D gene: .
CDR3 protein: CASSLEGRASYEQYF
CDR3 DNA: TGCGCCAGCAGCTTGGAGGGCAGGGCCTCCTACGAGCAGTACTTC

clone size: .
J gene: TRBJ1-4
V gene: TRBV5-6
D gene: .
CDR3 protein: CASSFRLIGGLAEKLFF
CDR3 DNA: TGTGCCAGCAGCTTTAGGTTAATCGGGGGACTTGCGGAAAAACTGTTTTTT

clone size: once
J gene: TRBJ2-3
V gene: TRBV7-7
D gene: TRBD1
CDR3 protein: CASSFPDRFTDTQYF
CDR3 DNA: TGTGCTAGCAGCTTCCCGGACAGGTTCACAGATACGCAGTATTTT

clone size: .
J gene: TRBJ2-5
V gene: TRBV5-4
D gene: TRBD1
CDR3 protein: CASSLQGTQETQYF
CDR3 DNA: TGTGCCAGCAGCTTACAGGGGACACAAGAGACCCAGTACTTC

clone size: .
J gene: TRBJ2-2
V gene: TRBV4-3
D gene: TRBD1
CDR3 protein: CASSQDRYTGELFF
CDR3 DNA: TGCGCCAGCAGCCAGGACAGGTACACCGGGGAGCTGTTTTTT

clone size: .
J gene: TRBJ2-5
V gene: TRBV28
D gene: .
CDR3 protein: CASNFWTGGAGETQYF
CDR3 DNA: TGTGCCAGCAATTTCTGGACGGGGGGCGCGGGGGAGACCCAGTACTTC